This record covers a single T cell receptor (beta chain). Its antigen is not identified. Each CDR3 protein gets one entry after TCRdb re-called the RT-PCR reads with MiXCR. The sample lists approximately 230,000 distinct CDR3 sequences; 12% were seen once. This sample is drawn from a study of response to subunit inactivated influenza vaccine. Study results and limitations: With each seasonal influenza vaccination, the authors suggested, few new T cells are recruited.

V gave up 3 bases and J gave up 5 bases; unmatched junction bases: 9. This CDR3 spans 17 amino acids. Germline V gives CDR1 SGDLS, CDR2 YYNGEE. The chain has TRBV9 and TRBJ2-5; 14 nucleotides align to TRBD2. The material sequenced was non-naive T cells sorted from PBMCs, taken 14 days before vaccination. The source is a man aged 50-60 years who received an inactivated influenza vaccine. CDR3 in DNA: TGTGCCAGCAGCGCCGGACTAGCGGGAGGACTAACGGAGACCCAGTACTTC. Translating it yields CASSAGLAGGLTETQYF.